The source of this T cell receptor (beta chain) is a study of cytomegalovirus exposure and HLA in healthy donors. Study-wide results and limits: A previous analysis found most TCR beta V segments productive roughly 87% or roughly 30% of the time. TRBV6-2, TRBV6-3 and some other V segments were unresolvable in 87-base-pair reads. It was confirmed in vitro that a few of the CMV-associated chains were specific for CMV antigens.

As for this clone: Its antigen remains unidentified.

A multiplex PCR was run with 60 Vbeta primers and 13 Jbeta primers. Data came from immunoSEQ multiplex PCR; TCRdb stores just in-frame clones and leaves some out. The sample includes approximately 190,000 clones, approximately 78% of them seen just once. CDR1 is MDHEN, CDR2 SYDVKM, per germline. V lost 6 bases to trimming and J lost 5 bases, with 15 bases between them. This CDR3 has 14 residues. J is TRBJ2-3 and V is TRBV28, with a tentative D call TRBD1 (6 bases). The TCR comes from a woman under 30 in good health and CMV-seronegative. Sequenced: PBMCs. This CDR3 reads CASSSGALGDTQYF. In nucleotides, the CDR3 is TGTGCCAGCAGCTCAGGGGCCTTAGGAGATACGCAGTATTTT. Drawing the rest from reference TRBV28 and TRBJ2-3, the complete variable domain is DVKVTQSSRYLVKRTGEKVFLECVQDMDHENMFWYRQDPGLGLRLIYFSYDVKMKEKGDIPEGYSVSREKKERFSLILESASTNQTSMYLCASSSGALGDTQYFGPGTRLTVL.